A selection of T cell receptor beta chains follows, all from one sample in a study of shared clonotypes between healthy human individuals. Assay used: immunoSEQ multiplex PCR; TCRdb lists only in-frame clones, some missing. The sample comprises about 460,000 clones, approximately 80% of which are singletons, and around 13% rests with the top ten. Sample: PBMCs. The receptors were gathered from a woman between 40 and 50 years old in good health. Some clones in this sample may be carry-over from other donors' samples. Each CDR3 is given with its conserved first and last residue. The D gene is left open where the match is weak. Expanded clones get a size class; other rows say once, few or many, or leave the size out.

J,V,size,D,CDR3,DNA
TRBJ1-2,TRBV18,-,-,CASSSGVGYGYTF,TGTGCCAGCTCCTCAGGTGTTGGGTATGGCTACACCTTC
TRBJ2-7,TRBV6-6,-,-,CASSTGGRNEQYF,TGTGCCAGCAGTACTGGGGGCCGGAACGAGCAGTACTTC
TRBJ2-3,TRBV10-3,-,-,CAISDSQGTDTQYF,TGTGCCATCAGTGATTCTCAAGGCACAGATACGCAGTATTTT
TRBJ1-2,TRBV5-4,-,-,CASSLGGVANYGYTF,TGTGCCAGCAGCTTGGGGGGGGTCGCTAACTATGGCTACACCTTC
TRBJ2-7,TRBV7-6,many,-,CASSLEASSDEQYF,TGTGCCAGCAGCTTAGAAGCTTCGAGCGACGAGCAGTACTTC
TRBJ2-1,TRBV7-9,-,-,CASSLAGGGDEQFF,TGTGCCAGCAGCTTAGCGGGAGGAGGTGATGAGCAGTTCTTC
TRBJ2-2,TRBV4-1,-,-,CASSQDLGYGELFF,TGCGCCAGCAGCCAAGATCTGGGGTACGGGGAGCTGTTTTTT
TRBJ1-1,TRBV11-3,-,TRBD1,CASSLSGQGNTEAFF,TGTGCCAGCAGCTTATCGGGACAGGGGAACACTGAAGCTTTCTTT
TRBJ1-1,TRBV7-9,-,-,CASSHHLRGNTEAFF,TGTGCCAGCAGCCACCACCTTCGGGGGAACACTGAAGCTTTCTTT
TRBJ2-5,TRBV4-3,few,-,CASSQDRETQYF,TGCGCCAGCAGCCAAGACCGAGAGACCCAGTACTTC
TRBJ2-2,TRBV2,-,TRBD2,CATQRGNTGELFF,TGTGCCACCCAGCGGGGGAACACCGGGGAGCTGTTTTTT
TRBJ2-3,TRBV7-3,-,-,CASSFGATPHTDTQYF,TGTGCCAGCAGCTTTGGCGCAACCCCTCACACAGATACGCAGTATTTT
TRBJ2-7,TRBV28,-,-,CASRGNLKHEQYF,TGTGCCAGCCGGGGGAACCTCAAACACGAGCAGTACTTC
TRBJ1-5,TRBV7-2,-,-,CASSLVRGSNQPQHF,TGTGCCAGCAGCTTAGTTAGGGGAAGCAATCAGCCCCAGCATTTT
TRBJ2-2,TRBV9,-,-,CASSVRAPNTGELFF,TGTGCCAGCAGCGTAAGGGCCCCGAACACCGGGGAGCTGTTTTTT
TRBJ2-3,TRBV6-1,-,TRBD1,CASSEATGQGRGDTQYF,TGTGCCAGCAGTGAAGCCACCGGACAGGGGAGGGGAGATACGCAGTATTTT
TRBJ2-3,TRBV7-6,-,-,CASSLEAALTDTQYF,TGTGCCAGCAGCTTAGAAGCGGCCCTCACAGATACGCAGTATTTT
TRBJ2-3,TRBV18,-,-,CASSLGARTDTQYF,TGTGCCAGCTCACTAGGGGCCCGGACAGATACGCAGTATTTT
TRBJ2-7,TRBV6-1,-,-,CASRAAGQGIYEQYF,TGTGCCAGCAGAGCCGCCGGCCAAGGGATTTACGAGCAGTACTTC
TRBJ2-1,TRBV7-7,-,TRBD2,CASSPLAGVNEQFF,TGTGCCAGCAGCCCCCTAGCGGGAGTAAATGAGCAGTTCTTC
TRBJ1-1,TRBV2,-,-,CASSEGYNTEAFF,TGTGCCAGCAGTGAAGGCTACAACACTGAAGCTTTCTTT
TRBJ2-7,TRBV2,-,-,CASRPGTGTYEQYF,TGTGCCAGCAGGCCGGGAACAGGGACCTACGAGCAGTACTTC
TRBJ1-3,TRBV18,-,-,CASSPYPDFRSGNTIYF,TGTGCCAGCTCACCATACCCAGACTTTCGCTCTGGAAACACCATATATTTT
TRBJ2-7,TRBV4-3,-,-,CASSQDLLAKGEQYF,TGCGCCAGCAGCCAAGATCTCCTAGCCAAAGGCGAGCAGTACTTC
TRBJ2-7,TRBV6-1,-,TRBD2,CASRLGTSGSYEQYF,TGTGCCAGCAGACTCGGGACTAGCGGTTCCTACGAGCAGTACTTC
TRBJ2-5,TRBV5-1,-,TRBD1,CASSLQGAETQYF,TGCGCCAGCAGCTTACAGGGGGCAGAGACCCAGTACTTC
TRBJ2-3,TRBV11-1,-,-,CASSFRAASVTDTQYF,TGTGCCAGCAGCTTTAGGGCGGCTAGCGTCACAGATACGCAGTATTTT
TRBJ2-1,TRBV9,once,-,CASSVATGVAYNEQFF,TGTGCCAGCAGCGTAGCTACCGGGGTCGCCTACAATGAGCAGTTCTTC
TRBJ1-1,TRBV29-1,-,-,CSVPDGPGAFF,TGCAGCGTCCCGGACGGGCCTGGAGCTTTCTTT
TRBJ2-1,TRBV30,-,-,CAWRGGLGGRTYNEQFF,TGTGCCTGGAGGGGTGGATTAGGGGGGCGCACCTACAATGAGCAGTTCTTC
TRBJ2-1,TRBV7-9,-,TRBD2,CASRQGLAGVYNEQFF,TGTGCCAGCAGACAAGGACTAGCGGGAGTATACAATGAGCAGTTCTTC
TRBJ2-7,TRBV19,-,-,CASKQQGPYEQYF,TGTGCCAGTAAGCAACAGGGACCCTACGAGCAGTACTTC
TRBJ2-7,TRBV5-4,-,-,CASHRGGVYEQYF,TGTGCCAGCCACAGGGGGGGGGTCTACGAGCAGTACTTC
TRBJ2-1,TRBV27,-,-,CASRIGALGYNEQFF,TGTGCAAGCCGGATAGGGGCCCTGGGGTACAATGAGCAGTTCTTC
TRBJ2-5,TRBV6-6,few,TRBD2,CASSYSGLAGETQYF,TGTGCCAGCAGTTACTCCGGACTAGCGGGAGAGACCCAGTACTTC
TRBJ1-5,TRBV5-6,-,-,CASSLGGANNQPQHF,TGTGCCAGCAGCTTGGGGGGAGCTAACAATCAGCCCCAGCATTTT
TRBJ2-2,TRBV5-1,-,-,CASRPTGSIGELFF,TGCGCCAGCAGACCCACAGGGTCGATCGGGGAGCTGTTTTTT